This passage covers 30 T cell receptor beta chains from one sample sequenced in a study of shared clonotypes between healthy human individuals (TCRdb year 2020). The library was produced with the immunoSEQ multiplex PCR assay. The clones in this table, taken by TCRdb from immuneACCESS, are in-frame only. Not every clone is retained; where verified, under half of the shortfall comes from an unresolved V gene, and the cause of the rest is unknown. The sample table lists approximately 640,000 clones, less than 95% of them with a count of one. Of the sample, 34% falls within the top ten clones. Sequenced sample: memory CD8+ T cells from PBMCs. Taken with the paper, the label for cell subset or site translates to: CD45RO+ cells pooled with CCR7-negative TemRA cells. The receptors were gathered from a man between 18 and 29 years old in good health. Some clones in this sample may be carry-over from other donors' samples.

This chain uses TRBV7-2 with TRBJ2-1, with D possibly being TRBD2 (6 bases). V was pared by 5 bases and J by 7 bases, with 12 bases between. CDR1 and CDR2 (germline): SGHTA, FQGNSA. The CDR3 sequence is 13 residues long. The CDR3 region is CASSRLAANEQFF. CDR3 coding DNA: TGTGCCAGCAGCAGATTAGCGGCGAATGAGCAGTTCTTC.

V gene TRBV14 combines with J gene TRBJ2-7, with D perhaps TRBD1 (5 bases). The CDR3 spans 14 residues. V lost 4 bases and J 2 bases, leaving 12 bases between the germline ends. Germline lookup yields CDR1 SGHDN and CDR2 FVKESK. CDR3 region: CASSPRGTTYEQYF. Here the CDR3 DNA reads TGTGCCAGCAGCCCTAGGGGAACTACCTACGAGCAGTACTTC.

This clone was detected only once. The chain employs TRBV7-3 and TRBJ2-2; TRBD2 is a possible D gene (6 bases). V was clipped by 6 bases and J by 4 bases, with 12 bases between them. The CDR3 contains 14 residues. Per the germline V gene, CDR1 is SGHTA and CDR2 is FQGTGA. CDR3 residues: CASRFSGSTGELFF. CDR3 nucleotide sequence: TGTGCCAGCAGATTTAGCGGATCCACCGGGGAGCTGTTTTTT.

CDR3 loop: CASSLEVSSYEQYF. CDR3 sequence (DNA): TGTGCCAGCAGCTTAGAGGTCAGTTCCTACGAGCAGTACTTC. The V call is TRBV11-2, the J call TRBJ2-7; no firm D call. Germline assignment: CDR1 SGHAT and CDR2 FQNNGV. V lost 0 bases, J lost 1 base, and 7 bases lay in between. The CDR3 loop spans 14 amino acids. The full variable domain, its missing parts supplied by reference TRBV11-2 and TRBJ2-7, is EAGVAQSPRYKIIEKRQSVAFWCNPISGHATLYWYQQILGQGPKLLIQFQNNGVVDDSQLPKDRFSAERLKGVDSTLKIQPAKLEDSAVYLCASSLEVSSYEQYFGPGTRLTVT.

This clone was detected a few times. The rearrangement uses TRBV7-3 and TRBJ2-1; possibly TRBD1 for D (6 bases). V dropped 8 bases and J dropped 2 bases, with 10 bases sitting between them. Germline CDR1 reads SGHTA; CDR2 reads FQGTGA. This CDR3 comprises 13 residues. CDR3 residues: CASGAGAYNEQFF. CDR3 coding DNA: TGTGCCAGCGGAGCAGGGGCCTACAATGAGCAGTTCTTC.

The sample holds one count of this clone. J is TRBJ2-7 and V is TRBV5-1; 11 bases match TRBD2. CDR3 length equals 16 residues. V was clipped by 3 bases and J by 5 bases; unmatched bases: 10. Germline V CDR1 and CDR2: SGHRS, YFSETQ. CDR3 region: CASSSLAGGPVDEQYF. The CDR3 DNA sequence: TGCGCCAGCAGCTCATTAGCGGGAGGGCCCGTCGACGAGCAGTACTTC. Together with reference TRBV5-1 and TRBJ2-7, the CDR3 gives the full variable domain: KAGVTQTPRYLIKTRGQQVTLSCSPISGHRSVSWYQQTPGQGLQFLFEYFSETQRNKGNFPGRFSGRQFSNSRSEMNVSTLELGDSALYLCASSSLAGGPVDEQYFGPGTRLTVT.

The sample holds one count of this clone. At the DNA level, this CDR3 is encoded by other sequences in the same sample as well. The gene calls are TRBV19 and TRBJ1-2; 11 bases are a match to TRBD1. The CDR3 has 14 amino acids. J was trimmed by 5 bases and V by 5 bases; bases with no gene match: 4. Per germline, CDR1 LNHDA and CDR2 SQIVND (reference sequence). The CDR3 DNA follows: TGTGCCAGTAGTCCCGGACAGGGGGCGTATGGCTACACCTTC. Translated, it gives CASSPGQGAYGYTF. The full variable domain, in which reference TRBV19 and TRBJ1-2 provide the parts outside the CDR3, is DGGITQSPKYLFRKEGQNVTLSCEQNLNHDAMYWYRQDPGQGLRLIYYSQIVNDFQKGDIAEGYSVSREKKESFPLTVTSAQKNPTAFYLCASSPGQGAYGYTFGSGTRLTVV.

CDR3 region: CASSVQGDEKLFF. Here the CDR3 DNA reads TGTGCCAGCAGCGTTCAGGGGGATGAAAAACTGTTTTTT. This chain joins TRBV9 and TRBJ1-4, with TRBD1 matching 7 bases. The V and J ends lost 2 bases and 6 bases, in that order; junction bases with no gene match: 1. From germline, CDR1 is SGDLS and CDR2 YYNGEE. There are 13 residues in the CDR3.

The CDR3 loop is CASSPGTSARRGEQFF. In nucleotides, the CDR3 is TGTGCCAGCTCACCAGGGACTAGCGCCCGGAGGGGTGAGCAGTTCTTC. V gene TRBV18 combines with J gene TRBJ2-1, with TRBD2 identical over 10 bases. The germline V gene has CDR1 KGHSH and CDR2 LQKENI. The trim removed 2 bases at V and 9 bases at J, leaving 10 bases unmatched. The CDR3 has 16 amino acids.

The rearrangement joins TRBV2 to TRBJ2-3, with TRBD2 identical over 7 bases. CDR1 and CDR2 from the germline V gene are SNHLY and FYNNEI. CDR3 length: 14 residues. V dropped 8 bases and J dropped 1; count of bases not matched to a gene: 6. CDR3 coding DNA: TGTGCCAGCCTTTGGGCGGGGGGCACAGATACGCAGTATTTT. Encoded protein: CASLWAGGTDTQYF.

The V gene is TRBV19, the J gene TRBJ1-4; D remains ambiguous. Germline V gives CDR1 LNHDA, CDR2 SQIVND (reference sequence). The V end was cut by 7 bases, the J end by 0 bases, with 12 bases between. CDR3 length: 15 amino acids. CDR3 coding DNA: TGTGCCAGTACCGACGGCTGGGCAACTAATGAAAAACTGTTTTTT. Amino acid sequence: CASTDGWATNEKLFF.

This chain's CDR3 is CSIQWRTYNEQFF. In DNA form, the CDR3 reads TGCAGTATCCAATGGCGTACCTACAATGAGCAGTTCTTC. This chain connects TRBV29-1 to TRBJ2-1; D is unresolved. The CDR3 contains 13 residues. Germline lookup yields CDR1 SQVTM and CDR2 ANQGSEA.

The chain uses TRBV4-1 and TRBJ2-5, with TRBD1 identical over 7 bases. Unmatched junction bases numbered 12, after V lost 4 bases and J lost 4 bases. Germline CDR1 and CDR2: MGHRA and YSYEKL. The CDR3 spans 16 residues. The CDR3 DNA reads TGCGCCAGCAGCCCAAACAGGGTAGGGGGCGGAGAGACCCAGTACTTC. Amino acid sequence: CASSPNRVGGGETQYF.

V and J are TRBV23-1 and TRBJ2-1; TRBD1 aligns across 7 bases. TRBV23-1 is noted as an ORF with a role that remains uncertain. This CDR3 comprises 19 residues. Trimming took 3 bases from V and 5 from J; bases not matched to a gene: 19. The CDR3 DNA is TGCGCCAGCAGTCACCGTGGACAGGTCGGGCAGCCACGGGACAATGAGCAGTTCTTC. Amino acids: CASSHRGQVGQPRDNEQFF.

The chain carries TRBV11-3 and TRBJ2-7, with D uncertain. There are 15 residues in the CDR3. Germline lookup yields CDR1 SGHNT and CDR2 YENEEA. V dropped 5 bases and J dropped 0 bases, with 14 bases sitting between them. DNA of the CDR3: TGTGCCAGCAGCCCCTCGGCTAGACACTCCTACGAGCAGTACTTC. Protein: CASSPSARHSYEQYF.

The chain has TRBV29-1 and TRBJ1-2, with 7 bases that match TRBD1. The V and J ends lost 4 bases and 4 bases, in that order; junction bases with no gene match: 12. CDR3 size: 15 residues. Germline V lookup: CDR1 SQVTM, CDR2 ANQGSEA. This CDR3 is CSVAAPDRSFYGYTF. CDR3 bases: TGCAGCGTTGCAGCCCCGGACAGGTCCTTCTATGGCTACACCTTC.

The chain combines TRBV4-2 with TRBJ1-1; 8 nucleotides match TRBD1. V lost 2 bases and J lost 0; bases outside the gene matches: 11. The CDR3 is 18 amino acids. Germline assignment: CDR1 LGHNA and CDR2 YNFKEQ. CDR3 sequence reads: CASSQPGTGDSMNTEAFF. In DNA, the CDR3 is TGTGCCAGCAGCCAACCTGGGACAGGTGATTCCATGAACACTGAAGCTTTCTTT.

The rearrangement joins TRBV28 to TRBJ1-1; 9 bases line up with TRBD1. Germline lookup yields CDR1 MDHEN and CDR2 SYDVKM. Trimming took 6 bases from V and 0 from J; bases not matched to a gene: 2. There are 14 residues in the CDR3. Written as DNA, the CDR3 is TGTGCCAGCAGGACAGGGGGAATGAACACTGAAGCTTTCTTT. This gives the protein CASRTGGMNTEAFF.

The chain recombines TRBV30 with TRBJ1-2, with D perhaps matching TRBD1 (6 bases). The CDR3 is 14 residues long. Germline CDR1 GTSNPN, CDR2 SVGIG (reference sequence). V shed 4 bases and J shed 1 base, with 13 bases lying between them. The CDR3, as DNA: TGTGCCTGGATCCCACCGGACAGTAACTATGGCTACACCTTC. Amino acid sequence: CAWIPPDSNYGYTF.

J is TRBJ1-2 and V is TRBV10-3; unclear D gene. Germline V gene data show CDR1 as ENHRY and CDR2 as SYGVKD. The V end was cut by 2 bases, the J end by 8 bases, with 9 bases between. The CDR3 extends over 12 amino acids. CDR3 nucleotides: TGTGCCATCAGTGAGGAGGGTTGGGGCTACACCTTC. The encoded protein is CAISEEGWGYTF.

This chain uses TRBV9 with TRBJ2-1; D perhaps matches TRBD1 (7 bases). The V end was cut by 5 bases, the J end by 0 bases, with 12 bases between. This CDR3 has 15 residues. The germline CDR1 and CDR2 sequences are SGDLS and YYNGEE. In DNA form, the CDR3 reads TGTGCCAGCAGTCCAGGGGGGAGCTCCTACAATGAGCAGTTCTTC. The encoded protein is CASSPGGSSYNEQFF.

The chain joins TRBV10-3 to TRBJ1-1; D is possibly TRBD1 (5 bases). CDR1 and CDR2 from the germline V gene are ENHRY and SYGVKD. Trimming stripped 2 bases from V and 4 bases from J, with 11 bases between. The CDR3 runs 14 residues. The CDR3 sequence is CAISEGRETTEAFF. In nucleotides, the CDR3 is TGTGCCATCAGTGAGGGCAGGGAGACCACTGAAGCTTTCTTT.

The CDR3 spells CASSVAVITDTQYF. DNA of the CDR3: TGTGCCAGCAGCGTAGCTGTCATCACAGATACGCAGTATTTT. V is TRBV9 and J is TRBJ2-3; no firm D call. Per the germline V gene, CDR1 is SGDLS and CDR2 is YYNGEE. This CDR3 is built from 14 residues. The V gene lost 0 bases and the J gene lost 2 bases, with 7 bases spanning the gap.

This clone was recorded once. The chain has TRBV9 and TRBJ1-2; D unresolved. The CDR3 totals 15 residues. Germline assignment: CDR1 SGDLS and CDR2 YYNGEE. The ends were cut back, 1 base at V and 4 bases at J, with 14 bases in the middle. CDR3 amino acids: CASSVSHATIYGYTF. DNA of the CDR3: TGTGCCAGCAGCGTAAGTCACGCGACGATCTATGGCTACACCTTC.

V and J are TRBV15 and TRBJ2-1, with 10 bases matching TRBD2. The CDR3 is made up of 15 amino acids. With V trimmed by 1 base and J by 7 bases, 4 bases remained unmatched. Germline CDR1 and CDR2: LNHNV and YYDKDF (reference sequence). The CDR3 is CATSRASGGGNEQFF. The CDR3 DNA reads as TGTGCCACCAGCAGAGCGAGCGGGGGGGGGAATGAGCAGTTCTTC. The full variable domain, completed using reference TRBV15 and TRBJ2-1, is DAMVIQNPRYQVTQFGKPVTLSCSQTLNHNVMYWYQQKSSQAPKLLFHYYDKDFNNEADTPDNFQSRRPNTSFCFLDIRSPGLGDTAMYLCATSRASGGGNEQFFGPGTRLTVL.

The chain combines TRBV19 with TRBJ2-2; a possible D gene is TRBD1 (5 bases). Germline CDR1 reads LNHDA; CDR2 reads SQIVND (reference sequence). This CDR3 is 14 amino acids long. Trimming shortened V by 4 bases and J by 3 bases, and 9 bases separated the two germline ends. CDR3 loop: CASSKDRDTGELFF. For the CDR3, the DNA is TGTGCCAGTAGTAAAGACAGAGACACCGGGGAGCTGTTTTTT.

The genes are TRBV4-1 and TRBJ2-5; tentative D call: TRBD1 (5 bases). The end of the DNA is better explained by TRBJ2-7, so the J call may be wrong. The CDR3 has 16 residues. The germline gives CDR1 MGHRA, CDR2 YSYEKL. Here the CDR3 reads CASSRAQVGIGYEQYF. CDR3 nucleotides: TGCGCCAGCAGCCGAGCACAGGTAGGGATCGGGTACGAGCAGTACTTC.

On this clone: Distinct nucleotide sequences in the sample also encode this CDR3. The V gene is TRBV13, the J gene TRBJ2-5; possibly TRBD2 for D (5 bases). V lost 6 bases to trimming and J lost 2 bases, with 10 bases between them. The CDR3 has 13 residues. Germline CDR1 is PRHDT and CDR2 is FYEKMQ (reference sequence). Here the CDR3 DNA reads TGTGCCAGCAGTCCACCGGGGCAAGAGACCCAGTACTTC. It encodes CASSPPGQETQYF.

The rearrangement uses TRBV5-6 and TRBJ2-1; TRBD2 aligns across 9 bases. Germline V gene data show CDR1 as SGHDT and CDR2 as YYEEEE. CDR3 size: 15 residues. V shed 0 bases, J shed 8 bases, and the junction held 6 bases outside the gene matches. Here the CDR3 reads CASSLGLAGPYEQFF. As DNA, the CDR3 is TGTGCCAGCAGCTTGGGGCTAGCGGGACCCTATGAGCAGTTCTTC.

This clone was picked up one time. The V gene is TRBV7-9, the J gene TRBJ1-5, with 8 bases fitting TRBD1. The CDR3 spans 15 residues. Germline-derived CDR1 and CDR2 are SEHNR and FQNEAQ (reference sequence). V was pared by 6 bases and J by 4 bases, with 8 bases of the junction left unmatched. The CDR3 is CASRSQGESNQPQHF. As DNA, the CDR3 is TGTGCCAGCAGGTCACAGGGGGAGAGTAATCAGCCCCAGCATTTT.